This T cell receptor beta chain comes out of a study of T cell changes during pregnancy in multiple sclerosis. The CDR3 is 14 residues long. Germline CDR1 SEHNR, CDR2 FQNEAQ (reference sequence). V was clipped by 2 bases and J by 3 bases, with 10 bases between them. Using immunoSEQ multiplex PCR, the repertoire was profiled, and TCRdb retains in-frame clones only, with some absent. The table includes 35,000 to 45,000 clones, more than 80% detected once. The sample was CD4+ T cells from peripheral blood mononuclear cells, taken in the third trimester of pregnancy. The chain has TRBV7-9 and TRBJ1-2; weak D call: TRBD1 (5 bases). The clonotype was recovered from a female donor with multiple sclerosis, enrolled in a pregnancy study. CDR3 loop: CASSLRPGDYGYTF. DNA for the CDR3: TGTGCCAGCAGCTTACGGCCGGGGGACTATGGCTACACCTTC.